This TCR beta chain was documented in a study of identical twins. About this clonotype itself: Antigen specificity is unknown.

Germline V lookup: CDR1 SGHDT, CDR2 YYEEEE. V dropped 9 bases and J dropped 5; count of bases not matched to a gene: 20. The CDR3 has 18 residues. TCRdb called the 5' RACE reads again in MiXCR, with one record for every CDR3 protein. The sample includes about 200,000 distinct CDR3 sequences, around 10% of them seen just once. Findings and caveats of the study: Weaker excess twin sharing was seen among beta out-of-frame sequences. Possibly, invariant MAIT and iNKT cells partly confounded zero-insertion analyses.

The gene calls are TRBV5-6 and TRBJ2-3; 11 bases are a match to TRBD2. Sequenced sample: memory (CD45RO+) T cells sorted from blood. The source is a woman aged 18-30 years in good health. As DNA, the CDR3 is TGTGCCATGAGCTTCGGGATTAGCGGGGGGGACGTGGGAGATACGCAGTATTTT. Translated: CAMSFGISGGDVGDTQYF.